What follows are 29 T cell receptor beta chains derived from one specimen sequenced in a study of T-cell memory formation after mild COVID-19. TCRdb called the 5' RACE reads again in MiXCR, with one record for every CDR3 protein. The sample has a few hundred thousand distinct CDR3 sequences; about 16% are singletons. Material for sequencing was PBMCs or a T cell subset sorted from them (not recorded which). Source of these receptors: a young man who had mild COVID-19 (a few samples of this study predate the infection). Cell type and time point are not known.

The chain recombines TRBV7-2 with TRBJ1-4; D gene uncertain. CDR1 and CDR2 from the germline V gene are SGHTA and FQGNSA. The CDR3 totals 15 residues. V lost 4 bases and J lost 3, with 12 bases in between. The CDR3, as DNA: TGTGCCAGCAGCTCCAACGGGAACCCTAATGAAAAACTGTTTTTT. Protein product: CASSSNGNPNEKLFF. Full variable domain (remainder filled in from reference TRBV7-2 and TRBJ1-4): GAGVSQSPSNKVTEKGKDVELRCDPISGHTALYWYRQSLGQGLEFLIYFQGNSAPDKSGLPSDRFSAERTGGSVSTLTIQRTQQEDSAVYLCASSSNGNPNEKLFFGSGTQLSVL.

The gene calls are TRBV7-9 and TRBJ2-1; tentatively, D is TRBD1 or TRBD2 (5 bases each). The CDR3 has 17 amino acids. Germline CDR1 and CDR2: SEHNR and FQNEAQ (reference sequence). V was clipped by 5 bases and J by 6 bases, with 23 bases between them. The chain's CDR3 is CASSPLGEGIVGNEQFF. In DNA, the CDR3 is TGTGCCAGCAGCCCGCTTGGAGAGGGGATCGTGGGCAATGAGCAGTTCTTC.

The chain combines TRBV15 with TRBJ2-1; D not certain. The CDR3 has 14 amino acids. V was pared by 0 bases and J by 10 bases, with 13 bases between. Germline V gene lookup returns CDR1 LNHNV and CDR2 YYDKDF (reference sequence). Written as DNA, the CDR3 is TGTGCCACCAGCAGAGATAAGGTTAAGGGCGAGCAGTTCTTC. Its translation is CATSRDKVKGEQFF.

V is TRBV28 and J is TRBJ1-2; no definite D call. This CDR3 is built from 15 residues. Germline CDR1 and CDR2: MDHEN and SYDVKM. The V end lost 5 bases, the J end lost 6 bases, and 19 bases lay between the germline ends. CDR3 nucleotide sequence: TGTGCCAGCAGTCCAGACGTCCCCGTAGTAGATGGCTACACCTTC. Its protein product is CASSPDVPVVDGYTF.

This clonotype has a count of ten or more. The chain has TRBV5-1 and TRBJ1-1; possible D gene TRBD1, 5 bases. This CDR3 is built from 15 residues. Trimming took 3 bases from V and 8 from J, leaving 20 bases between them. Germline-derived CDR1 and CDR2 are SGHRS and YFSETQ. CDR3 nucleotide sequence: TGCGCCAGCAGCTCACTTGGGACGGGTTACAAGGAAGCTTTCTTT. As protein: CASSSLGTGYKEAFF.

The chain carries TRBV9 and TRBJ2-5; TRBD2 matches at 7 bases. Germline V gives CDR1 SGDLS, CDR2 YYNGEE. V was clipped by 0 bases and J by 4 bases; unmatched bases: 6. The CDR3 consists of 15 residues. The CDR3 spells CASSVGPGEGETQYF. CDR3 nucleotide sequence: TGTGCCAGCAGCGTAGGTCCGGGGGAGGGAGAGACCCAGTACTTC.

This chain connects TRBV19 to TRBJ2-6, with D possibly TRBD2 on 5 matching bases. This CDR3 has 15 residues. The germline CDR1 and CDR2 sequences are LNHDA and SQIVND (reference sequence). Between the trimmed V and J ends, which lost 5 bases and 4 bases, there was a span of 12 bases. CDR3 DNA sequence: TGTGCCAGTAGTGGGAGTCGCGCCGGGGCCAACGTCCTGACTTTC. Its translation: CASSGSRAGANVLTF.

This clonotype showed up just a few times. The chain recombines TRBV12-3 or TRBV12-4 with TRBJ2-7; weak D call: TRBD2 (6 bases). V dropped 3 bases and J dropped 5 bases, with 14 bases sitting between them. The CDR3 is 14 residues long. DNA of the CDR3: TGTGCCAGCAGTTTGTCCAGATGGGGGGACGAGCAGTACGTC. The encoded protein is CASSLSRWGDEQYV.

This clonotype appeared a few times. The chain employs TRBV15 and TRBJ1-2; D gene ambiguous. There are 14 residues in the CDR3. Germline CDR1 reads LNHNV; CDR2 reads YYDKDF (reference sequence). Trimming pared 1 base from V and 4 bases from J, leaving 10 bases between. The CDR3 bases are TGTGCCACCAGCAGAGCAGCGGTTAGCTATGGCTACACCTTC. This codes for CATSRAAVSYGYTF.

In this sample, this clonotype turned up once. The chain joins TRBV6-5 to TRBJ1-4, with 10 nucleotides matching TRBD1. The CDR3 loop spans 17 amino acids. The germline V gene encodes CDR1 MNHEY and CDR2 SVGAGI. V gave up 6 bases and J gave up 3 bases; unmatched junction bases: 10. This chain's CDR3 is CASSRGQGIKANEKLFF. The CDR3 nucleotides read TGTGCCAGCAGCCGGGGACAGGGGATTAAGGCTAATGAAAAACTGTTTTTT.

Only one count was recorded for this clonotype. The chain employs TRBV12-5 and TRBJ2-3; TRBD1 matches 8 bases. V trimming: 5 bases; J trimming: 4 bases; junction bases outside the gene matches: 11. The CDR3 has 16 residues. In germline, CDR1 is LGHNT, CDR2 FRNRAP. The CDR3 DNA is TGTGCTAGTGGTGGCGGGTTTCAGGGGGCCGCAGATACGCAGTATTTT. It yields the protein CASGGGFQGAADTQYF.

This clonotype has a handful of counts. The V and J genes are TRBV27 and TRBJ1-1; 8 nucleotides align to TRBD1. The CDR3 covers 15 residues. Germline CDR1 MNHEY, CDR2 SMNVEV (reference sequence). V lost 6 bases and J lost 5; bases outside the gene matches: 11. The CDR3 protein is CASSHTQGAGTEAFF. The CDR3 DNA reads as TGTGCCAGCAGCCATACCCAGGGGGCTGGGACTGAAGCTTTCTTT.

This clonotype was observed a few times. The genes are TRBV5-5 and TRBJ2-2; D unclear. Between the trimmed V and J ends, which lost 5 bases and 6 bases, there was a span of 8 bases. From germline, CDR1 is SGHKS and CDR2 YYEKEE (reference sequence). This CDR3 has 12 residues. CDR3: CASSHPPGELFF. DNA for the CDR3: TGTGCCAGCAGTCACCCCCCCGGGGAGCTGTTTTTT.

This clonotype was observed a handful of times. V usage is TRBV7-9 and J usage is TRBJ2-5; no clear D. There are 14 residues in the CDR3. V was clipped by 5 bases and J by 5 bases, with 15 bases between them. The germline CDR1 and CDR2 sequences are SEHNR and FQNEAQ (reference sequence). CDR3 amino acids: CASSPTPFGETQYF. CDR3 coding DNA: TGTGCCAGCAGCCCGACACCTTTCGGGGAGACCCAGTACTTC.

This clonotype has just a few counts. V gene TRBV6-6 combines with J gene TRBJ2-7; 9 bases are a match to TRBD1. Germline CDR1 reads MNHNY; CDR2 reads SVGAGI (reference sequence). CDR3 length equals 14 residues. J gave up 4 bases and V 7 bases, and 8 bases lay outside the gene matches. The CDR3 region is CASTLGQGKYEQYV. The DNA for the CDR3 is TGTGCCAGCACCCTAGGACAGGGGAAATACGAGCAGTACGTC.

The genes are TRBV4-3 and TRBJ2-5; TRBD1 matches 9 bases. CDR1 is LGHNA and CDR2 is YSLEER in the germline V gene. Germline trimming cut 2 bases from V and 4 bases from J; bases unmatched to any gene: 5. CDR3 size: 15 residues. The DNA of the CDR3 is TGCGCCAGCAGCCAAAGGACAGGGGCGTTAGAGACCCAGTACTTC. Translated, it gives CASSQRTGALETQYF.

V usage is TRBV7-2 and J usage is TRBJ1-5; D call uncertain. The CDR3 is made up of 17 amino acids. V lost 2 bases, J lost 5 bases, and 19 bases lay in between. Germline values: CDR1 SGHTA, CDR2 FQGNSA. The CDR3 here is CASSLSESIAFYQPQHF. For the CDR3, the DNA is TGTGCCAGCAGCTTATCAGAATCGATCGCCTTTTATCAGCCCCAGCATTTT.

This clonotype has only a few counts. The chain recombines TRBV7-2 with TRBJ2-2; 8 bases agree with TRBD2. There are 17 residues in the CDR3. CDR1 SGHTA and CDR2 FQGNSA come from the germline V gene. V dropped 5 bases and J dropped 5; count of bases not matched to a gene: 13. The CDR3 DNA sequence: TGTGCCAGCAGCATAGGGCCGGGAGGGCCGGAGACCGGGGAGCTGTTTTTT. Translated, it gives CASSIGPGGPETGELFF.

The CDR3 bases are TGTGCCAGCAGCTTAGTGGGGCTAACTAGCGGGGGGCGATGGGAGCAGTACTTC. Protein product: CASSLVGLTSGGRWEQYF. The V and J genes are TRBV7-2 and TRBJ2-7; 12 bases map to TRBD2. The junction had 14 bases not matched to a gene; V was cut back by 1 base and J by 7 bases. Germline V gives CDR1 SGHTA, CDR2 FQGNSA. The length of the CDR3 is 18 residues.

The V gene is TRBV12-3 or TRBV12-4, the J gene TRBJ1-2; D not resolved. This CDR3 has 13 amino acids. V was trimmed by 1 base and J by 8 bases, leaving 11 bases between them. The CDR3 spells CASSLVGGGGYTF. In DNA, the CDR3 is TGTGCCAGCAGTTTAGTTGGTGGCGGCGGCTACACCTTC.

With regard to this clonotype: The conserved final phenylalanine or tryptophan is absent from the CDR3, which likely points to a read error. The CDR3 nucleotides read TGCGCCAGCAGCCTACAGGACGAGCAGTACTTA. Its protein product is CASSLQDEQYL. The gene calls are TRBV5-1 and TRBJ2-7; weak D call: TRBD1 (5 bases). V was pared by 4 bases and J by 5 bases, with 7 bases between. Germline V gene data show CDR1 as SGHRS and CDR2 as YFSETQ. The CDR3 has 11 residues.

A few counts support this clonotype. The rearrangement uses TRBV27 and TRBJ1-6, with TRBD1 matching over 9 bases. Germline CDR1 MNHEY, CDR2 SMNVEV (reference sequence). The CDR3 is 16 amino acids. J was trimmed by 12 bases and V by 10 bases; bases with no gene match: 19. DNA of the CDR3: TGTGCCACCCTACAGGGGGCAGGCTGTTGCGGTGGACCCCTCCACTTT. This encodes CATLQGAGCCGGPLHF.

The chain is built from TRBV5-1 and TRBJ1-6, with a weak D call TRBD1 (5 bases). The CDR3 runs 14 residues. The germline V gene has CDR1 SGHRS and CDR2 YFSETQ. Trimming took 5 bases from V and 5 from J, leaving 11 bases between them. The CDR3 loop is CASRPGADNSPLHF. CDR3 coding DNA: TGCGCCAGCAGGCCCGGGGCCGATAATTCACCCCTCCACTTT.

This clonotype has only a few counts. V is TRBV5-1 and J is TRBJ2-7, with 7 bases aligning to TRBD1. The CDR3 totals 14 residues. CDR1 and CDR2 from the germline V gene are SGHRS and YFSETQ. After removal of 0 bases from V and 6 bases from J, the junction contained 6 bases not matched to a gene. The CDR3 protein is CASSLAAGGSEQYV. For the CDR3, the DNA is TGCGCCAGCAGCTTGGCAGCAGGGGGTAGCGAGCAGTACGTC.

The chain links TRBV7-6 to TRBJ1-1; D uncertain. The V end lost 5 bases, the J end lost 3 bases, and 10 bases lay between the germline ends. Germline V gene sequence: CDR1 SGHVS, CDR2 FNYEAQ. The CDR3 is 13 residues long. The CDR3 DNA reads TGTGCCAGCAGCCCCGCGGATGACACTGAAGCTTTCTTT. Translating gives CASSPADDTEAFF.

This clonotype was recorded many times. The rearrangement links TRBV12-3 or TRBV12-4 to TRBJ1-1; 7 nucleotides line up with TRBD1. V gave up 8 bases and J gave up 10 bases; unmatched junction bases: 25. The CDR3 is 17 amino acids. CDR3 DNA sequence: TGTGCCAGCCGAACCTACGACATTACAGGGGCAAAATATGGAGCTTTCTTT. It codes for CASRTYDITGAKYGAFF.

V is TRBV20-1 and J is TRBJ1-3; D may be TRBD1 (5 bases). The germline CDR1 and CDR2 sequences are DFQATT and SNEGSKA (reference sequence). V lost 5 bases to trimming and J lost 0 bases, with 8 bases between them. The CDR3 has 13 amino acids. Written as DNA, the CDR3 is TGCAGTGCTCGGGGCGGCTCTGGAAACACCATATATTTT. Protein product: CSARGGSGNTIYF.

The chain recombines TRBV3-1 with TRBJ1-6; D is perhaps TRBD1 (6 bases). Germline V gene sequence: CDR1 LGHDT, CDR2 YNNKEL (reference sequence). The V end lost 1 base, the J end lost 8 bases, and 12 bases lay between the germline ends. The CDR3 loop spans 15 amino acids. The CDR3 bases are TGTGCCAGCAGCCAAGTCCGGGGGCTAGATTCACCCCTCCACTTT. Translation gives CASSQVRGLDSPLHF.

The V and J genes are TRBV7-6 and TRBJ2-5; D uncertain. The CDR3 extends over 17 amino acids. Trimming removed 1 base at V and 2 bases at J, with 17 bases between. Germline assignment: CDR1 SGHVS and CDR2 FNYEAQ. The CDR3 sequence is CASSLVVGEGPQETQYF. The CDR3 region has the DNA TGTGCCAGCAGCTTAGTCGTTGGGGAAGGTCCGCAAGAGACCCAGTACTTC.